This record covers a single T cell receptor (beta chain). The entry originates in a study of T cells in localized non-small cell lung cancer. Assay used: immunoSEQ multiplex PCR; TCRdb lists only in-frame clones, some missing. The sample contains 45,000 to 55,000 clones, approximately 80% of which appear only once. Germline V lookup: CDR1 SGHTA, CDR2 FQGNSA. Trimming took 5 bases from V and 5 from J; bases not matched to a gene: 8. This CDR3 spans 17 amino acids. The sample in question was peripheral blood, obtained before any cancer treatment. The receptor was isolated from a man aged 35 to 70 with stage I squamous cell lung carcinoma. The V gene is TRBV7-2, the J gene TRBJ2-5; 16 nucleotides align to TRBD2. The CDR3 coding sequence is TGTGCCAGCAGCCTGGGACTAGCGGGGGGGCCGTGGGAGACCCAGTACTTC. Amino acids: CASSLGLAGGPWETQYF.